This T cell receptor beta chain was retrieved from a study of blood T cell repertoires in COVID-19. The germline gives CDR1 SGDLS, CDR2 YYNGEE. The CDR3 is made up of 13 amino acids. Trimming shortened V by 0 bases and J by 4 bases, and 7 bases separated the two germline ends. In the authors' methods: It was from reference gene primer amplification that nucleated cell counts were estimated. Assay: immunoSEQ multiplex PCR; the TCRdb copy retains only in-frame clones and omits some. V and J calls and clone size are as listed in that table; D and trimming were resolved from the DNA. This table has approximately 61,000 clones, about 90% appearing once.

The V and J genes are TRBV9 and TRBJ1-1, with D unclear. The origin of this receptor is a woman of 80 years or more with active COVID-19. The sequencing input was peripheral blood. The CDR3: CASSVGPTTEAFF. The CDR3 DNA follows: TGTGCCAGCAGCGTAGGGCCCACCACTGAAGCTTTCTTT.